The TCR beta chain described here comes from a study of T cells in Graves' hyperthyroidism and ophthalmopathy. Whole-study context: Before any treatment, at initial diagnosis, peripheral blood was collected.

This CDR3 is 14 amino acids long. CDR1 and CDR2 from the germline V gene are MNHNS and SASEGT. Trimming took off 4 bases at V and 5 bases at J, with 11 bases between the two ends. Regions amplified from RNA transcripts were the TCR beta CDR3 regions. First-round RT-PCR targeting the TCR CDR3 was performed with the HTBI primer set. Each CDR3 protein gets one entry after TCRdb re-called the multiplex PCR reads with MiXCR. The table records roughly 380,000 distinct CDR3 sequences, roughly 18% of them present only once. The study, taken as a whole, reports: Model predictions of ophthalmopathy came a median around 7.1 months before onset.

This clonotype has just a few counts. As yet, its antigen is unknown. The chain couples TRBV6-1 to TRBJ2-2; unclear D gene. Material: blood. The TCR originated in a woman aged 40 to 50 with Graves' ophthalmopathy. This CDR3 is CASSGRTATGELFF. The CDR3 nucleotides are TGTGCCAGCAGTGGACGGACGGCAACCGGGGAGCTGTTTTTT.